This TCR beta chain was sequenced during a study of blood T cell repertoires in COVID-19. Overall study context: Spain, Italy and the United States supplied samples that represented acute and convalescent COVID-19. T cells, B-cell-depleted T cells, or PBMCs supplied cDNA or gDNA.

As handled by the study authors: Nucleated cell counts were estimated from reference gene primer amplification. Assay: immunoSEQ multiplex PCR; the TCRdb copy retains only in-frame clones and omits some. The V and J calls and the clone size are those of that table, but D and trimming were determined from the DNA. The sample holds approximately 49,000 clones, about 88% seen once. CDR3 size: 16 residues. Germline V gives CDR1 MNHEY, CDR2 SMNVEV (reference sequence). V was clipped by 7 bases and J by 6 bases; unmatched bases: 7. This chain connects TRBV27 to TRBJ2-3, with 16 bases identical to TRBD2. The clonotype was recovered from a man aged 45-65 years with acute or convalescent COVID-19. Input material: peripheral blood. The CDR3 DNA is TGTGCCAGCACCCAAGGGACTAGCGGGGGGGTGGATACGCAGTATTTT. Residues: CASTQGTSGGVDTQYF.